This passage covers 27 T cell receptor beta chains from one sample sequenced in a study of T cells after yellow fever vaccination. Each CDR3 protein is one row after TCRdb ran MiXCR on the 5' RACE reads. The top ten clones hold roughly a fifth of a sample with 250,000 to 350,000 distinct CDR3 sequences, approximately 4.3% of them seen once. Source: PBMCs, taken 15 days after the yellow fever booster vaccination. These receptors were collected from a man aged 18 to 30 who received the YFV17D yellow fever vaccine.

This clonotype was counted between two and nine times. The gene calls are TRBV20-1 and TRBJ2-2; 9 bases are shared with TRBD1. With V trimmed by 6 bases and J by 6 bases, 5 bases remained unmatched. CDR3 length: 13 residues. Germline CDR1 and CDR2: DFQATT and SNEGSKA (reference sequence). The CDR3, as DNA: TGCAGTGCGAACAGGGGGCAACCCGGGGAGCTGTTTTTT. Its protein is CSANRGQPGELFF.

This clonotype turned up a few times. This chain joins TRBV7-8 and TRBJ1-6; 7 positions match TRBD1. V lost 4 bases, J lost 10 bases, and 4 bases stayed unmatched. Per germline, CDR1 SGHVS and CDR2 FQNEAQ. There are 13 residues in the CDR3. Written as DNA, the CDR3 is TGTGCCAGCAGCTCGGACAGGACCTCACCCCTCCACTTT. Amino acids: CASSSDRTSPLHF.

This clonotype was found many times. The rearrangement joins TRBV12-3 or TRBV12-4 to TRBJ2-7; 10 positions match TRBD1. The V gene end was trimmed by 2 bases and the J gene end by 0 bases; junction bases not matched to a gene: 10. The CDR3 extends over 18 amino acids. The CDR3 nucleotides are TGTGCCAGCAGTTTAATCCCGGGACAGGGGCCGAGCTCCTACGAGCAGTACGTC. Encoded protein: CASSLIPGQGPSSYEQYV.

At least ten counts were recorded for this clonotype. The V gene is TRBV7-6, the J gene TRBJ2-3; 7 bases are a match to TRBD1. Germline V gives CDR1 SGHVS, CDR2 FNYEAQ. J gave up 2 bases and V 6 bases, and 5 bases lay outside the gene matches. The CDR3 has 14 amino acids. The CDR3 nucleotides read TGTGCCAGCAGTAGGACAGGTACCACAGATACGCAGTATTTT. The encoded protein is CASSRTGTTDTQYF. The full variable domain, in which reference TRBV7-6 and TRBJ2-3 provide the parts outside the CDR3, is GAGVSQSPRYKVTKRGQDVALRCDPISGHVSLYWYRQALGQGPEFLTYFNYEAQQDKSGLPNDRFSAERPEGSISTLTIQRTEQRDSAMYRCASSRTGTTDTQYFGPGTRLTVL.

A few counts support this clonotype. This rearrangement joins TRBV5-6 to TRBJ1-1; D remains unclear. The CDR3 contains 14 residues. Germline-derived CDR1 and CDR2 are SGHDT and YYEEEE. Trimming cost V 4 bases and J 0 bases, with 10 bases left between them. The CDR3, as DNA: TGTGCCAGCAGCATACAGACTATGAACACTGAAGCTTTCTTT. Translating it yields CASSIQTMNTEAFF.

This clonotype was picked up a small number of times. The J gene is TRBJ1-5, the V gene TRBV27, with 7 bases identical to TRBD1. The germline gives CDR1 MNHEY, CDR2 SMNVEV (reference sequence). The CDR3 consists of 14 residues. V was pared by 6 bases and J by 7 bases, with 9 bases of the junction left unmatched. The CDR3 DNA follows: TGTGCCAGCAGCCGCGACAGGGCTAGGCAGCCCCAGCATTTT. Translating gives CASSRDRARQPQHF.

This clonotype was observed many times. The J gene is TRBJ1-4, the V gene TRBV7-9; D uncertain. The ends were cut back, 0 bases at V and 0 bases at J, with 11 bases in the middle. The CDR3 loop spans 17 amino acids. Per germline, CDR1 SEHNR and CDR2 FQNEAQ (reference sequence). As DNA, the CDR3 is TGTGCCAGCAGCTTAGCGCACCCTTTTGCAACTAATGAAAAACTGTTTTTT. Translation: CASSLAHPFATNEKLFF.

This clonotype was seen repeatedly, ten times or more. The chain is built from TRBV4-3 and TRBJ1-5; D uncertain. The CDR3 length is 15 residues. The V and J ends lost 0 bases and 1 base respectively, with 7 bases between them. The germline V gene encodes CDR1 LGHNA and CDR2 YSLEER. CDR3 DNA: TGCGCCAGCAGCCAAGATCGGGGAAGCAATCAGCCCCAGCATTTT. It is translated as CASSQDRGSNQPQHF.

This clonotype was observed a few times. CDR3 DNA sequence: TGCGCCAGCAGTAGAATTGGACAGGGGTCGGGTTGGACTGAAGCTTTCTTT. This translates into CASSRIGQGSGWTEAFF. The rearrangement uses TRBV5-1 and TRBJ1-1; TRBD1 aligns across 9 bases. Germline-derived CDR1 and CDR2 are SGHRS and YFSETQ. The V and J ends lost 5 bases and 5 bases, in that order; junction bases with no gene match: 16. The CDR3 runs to 17 residues.

This clonotype was counted ten times or more. This rearrangement joins TRBV12-3 or TRBV12-4 to TRBJ1-3; D perhaps matches TRBD1 (6 bases). Trimming stripped 1 base from V and 3 bases from J, with 10 bases between. CDR3 length equals 15 residues. In nucleotides, the CDR3 is TGTGCCAGCAGTTTAGGCAGGGGATATGGAAACACCATATATTTT. Translated: CASSLGRGYGNTIYF.

This clonotype has ten or more counts. This chain uses TRBV6-6 with TRBJ1-2; TRBD1 is a possible D gene (5 bases). The CDR3 totals 13 residues. Trimming removed 5 bases from V and 3 bases from J, with 10 bases in between. CDR1 and CDR2 (germline): MNHNY, SVGAGI (reference sequence). The CDR3: CASSTGADYGYTF. CDR3 bases: TGTGCCAGCAGTACCGGGGCAGACTATGGCTACACCTTC.

This clonotype occurred many times. DNA for the CDR3: TGTGCCAGCAGCTCCGACAGGGGACCCGCTTTCTTT. Encoded protein: CASSSDRGPAFF. The chain has TRBV7-2 and TRBJ1-1; TRBD1 agrees at 8 bases. The germline V gene has CDR1 SGHTA and CDR2 FQGNSA. The CDR3 runs 12 residues. The trim removed 4 bases at V and 11 bases at J, leaving 6 bases unmatched.

This clonotype occurred many times. The chain recombines TRBV10-3 with TRBJ2-7, with TRBD1 as a possible D gene (6 bases). The germline V gene has CDR1 ENHRY and CDR2 SYGVKD. There are 14 residues in the CDR3. V lost 3 bases and J 6 bases, leaving 15 bases between the germline ends. CDR3 DNA sequence: TGTGCCATCAGTGAAGAACAGGGCCCCAGCGAGCAGTACGTC. Translated: CAISEEQGPSEQYV.

The chain is built from TRBV2 and TRBJ2-3, with no clear D. Trimming removed 4 bases from V and 0 bases from J, with 11 bases in between. Germline V CDR1 and CDR2: SNHLY, FYNNEI. This CDR3 is built from 15 residues. CDR3 loop: CASSVQPFSTDTQYF. The CDR3 DNA follows: TGTGCCAGCAGTGTGCAGCCCTTTAGCACAGATACGCAGTATTTT. The full variable domain, in which reference TRBV2 and TRBJ2-3 provide the parts outside the CDR3, is EPEVTQTPSHQVTQMGQEVILRCVPISNHLYFYWYRQILGQKVEFLVSFYNNEISEKSEIFDDQFSVERPDGSNFTLKIRSTKLEDSAMYFCASSVQPFSTDTQYFGPGTRLTVL.

This clonotype has a handful of counts. The chain carries TRBV3-1 and TRBJ2-5; TRBD1 matches 7 bases. The CDR3 contains 16 residues. V lost 5 bases, J lost 4 bases, and 13 bases stayed unmatched. Germline V gene data show CDR1 as LGHDT and CDR2 as YNNKEL (reference sequence). The CDR3 DNA is TGTGCCAGCAGCTCATCAGGGACAGCGTCACCAGAGACCCAGTACTTC. Translated, it gives CASSSSGTASPETQYF.

This clonotype was observed many times. The chain recombines TRBV5-1 with TRBJ1-6, with D uncertain. Germline V gene lookup returns CDR1 SGHRS and CDR2 YFSETQ. V lost 0 bases and J lost 4, with 5 bases in between. The CDR3 loop spans 14 amino acids. The CDR3 loop is CASSLEGYNSPLHF. Written as DNA, the CDR3 is TGCGCCAGCAGCTTGGAGGGTTATAATTCACCCCTCCACTTT. Using reference TRBV5-1 and TRBJ1-6 for the parts outside the CDR3, the full variable domain is KAGVTQTPRYLIKTRGQQVTLSCSPISGHRSVSWYQQTPGQGLQFLFEYFSETQRNKGNFPGRFSGRQFSNSRSEMNVSTLELGDSALYLCASSLEGYNSPLHFGNGTRLTVT.

This clonotype was seen repeatedly, ten times or more. The V and J genes are TRBV5-1 and TRBJ2-3; D is unclear. The CDR3 covers 16 residues. Trimming cost V 1 base and J 5 bases, with 17 bases left between them. Germline V gives CDR1 SGHRS, CDR2 YFSETQ. CDR3 DNA sequence: TGCGCCAGCAGCTTGAGGTCAGACTCAAAGGGAGATACGCAGTATTTT. The encoded protein is CASSLRSDSKGDTQYF. Filled out from reference TRBV5-1 and TRBJ2-3, the complete variable domain reads KAGVTQTPRYLIKTRGQQVTLSCSPISGHRSVSWYQQTPGQGLQFLFEYFSETQRNKGNFPGRFSGRQFSNSRSEMNVSTLELGDSALYLCASSLRSDSKGDTQYFGPGTRLTVL.

This clonotype was picked up many times. The chain joins TRBV27 to TRBJ2-7; TRBD1 agrees at 7 bases. CDR3 length equals 13 residues. J lost 3 bases, V lost 5 bases, and 4 bases had no gene match. The germline V gene has CDR1 MNHEY and CDR2 SMNVEV (reference sequence). Written as DNA, the CDR3 is TGTGCCAGCAGTCCGGGGACAGACTACGAGCAGTACGTC. Protein: CASSPGTDYEQYV.

The chain uses TRBV15 and TRBJ1-4; D remains ambiguous. Trimming took off 4 bases at V and 10 bases at J, with 13 bases between the two ends. CDR1 is LNHNV, CDR2 YYDKDF, per germline (reference sequence). The CDR3 has 13 amino acids. The CDR3 bases are TGTGCCACCAGCACAGACACAGCTCGAAAACTGTTTTTT. This gives the protein CATSTDTARKLFF.

This clonotype appeared many times. The chain recombines TRBV6-5 with TRBJ2-2; TRBD2 matches at 10 bases. Per the germline V gene, CDR1 is MNHEY and CDR2 is SVGAGI. Trimming took 7 bases from V and 5 from J; bases not matched to a gene: 10. There are 16 residues in the CDR3. The CDR3 DNA is TGTGCCAGCACGTTTTCCCAGACTAGCGGGACCGGGGAGCTGTTTTTT. It codes for CASTFSQTSGTGELFF.

This clonotype was counted only a few times. The chain has TRBV7-2 and TRBJ2-7; a weak D match, TRBD1 (6 bases). The CDR3 length is 15 residues. Trimming stripped 2 bases from V and 2 bases from J, with 13 bases between. Germline-derived CDR1 and CDR2 are SGHTA and FQGNSA. The CDR3 nucleotides are TGTGCCAGCAGCTTAAGTAATGGGGGCACCTACGAGCAGTACTTC. As protein: CASSLSNGGTYEQYF.

This rearrangement joins TRBV10-2 to TRBJ1-1; D is ambiguous. The germline V and J ends were trimmed by 4 bases and 6 bases, with 6 bases remaining between them. Germline CDR1 WSHSY, CDR2 SAAADI. The CDR3 is 11 amino acids. The CDR3 coding sequence is TGCGCCAGCAGTGGCTCGGCTGAAGCTTTCTTT. It translates to CASSGSAEAFF.

This clonotype was seen ten or more times. V is TRBV12-3 or TRBV12-4 and J is TRBJ1-1; 7 bases map to TRBD1. With 6 bases clipped from V and 4 bases from J, the junction kept 8 bases outside the gene matches. This CDR3 is built from 14 residues. The CDR3 coding sequence is TGTGCCAGCAGCCCACAGGGGACGGGCACTGAAGCTTTCTTT. This sequence encodes CASSPQGTGTEAFF.

This clonotype has at least ten counts. J is TRBJ2-3 and V is TRBV11-2; unclear D gene. Germline V CDR1 and CDR2: SGHAT, FQNNGV. The CDR3 runs to 13 residues. The V end was cut by 5 bases, the J end by 6 bases, with 12 bases between. CDR3 loop: CASSPPYWDTQYF. The CDR3 region has the DNA TGTGCCAGCAGCCCTCCTTACTGGGATACGCAGTATTTT.

Ten or more counts support this clonotype. The CDR3 is CASSLGGRWERGGVTGELFF. The CDR3 DNA reads TGTGCCAGCAGCTTAGGGGGGCGCTGGGAGCGGGGGGGCGTCACCGGGGAGCTGTTTTTT. The V gene is TRBV7-2, the J gene TRBJ2-2; TRBD2 aligns across 10 bases. Per the germline V gene, CDR1 is SGHTA and CDR2 is FQGNSA. This CDR3 has 20 amino acids. J was trimmed by 4 bases and V by 1 base; bases with no gene match: 15.

This clonotype was detected many times. This sequence joins TRBV6-6 and TRBJ1-1, with 7 bases fitting TRBD1. CDR3 size: 17 residues. Germline V gene data show CDR1 as MNHNY and CDR2 as SVGAGI (reference sequence). V was pared by 2 bases and J by 2 bases, with 11 bases of the junction left unmatched. CDR3 amino acids: CASSYPPTGVGNTEAFF. DNA of the CDR3: TGTGCCAGCAGTTACCCCCCTACAGGGGTAGGAAACACTGAAGCTTTCTTT.

This clonotype was seen a handful of times. This chain links TRBV25-1 with TRBJ2-3, with 9 bases that match TRBD1. Trimming took 7 bases from V and 4 from J; bases not matched to a gene: 6. The germline CDR1 and CDR2 sequences are MGHDK and SYGVNS. This CDR3 comprises 14 residues. The CDR3: CASTDRGIPDTQYF. In DNA, the CDR3 is TGTGCCAGCACGGACAGGGGAATCCCAGATACGCAGTATTTT.